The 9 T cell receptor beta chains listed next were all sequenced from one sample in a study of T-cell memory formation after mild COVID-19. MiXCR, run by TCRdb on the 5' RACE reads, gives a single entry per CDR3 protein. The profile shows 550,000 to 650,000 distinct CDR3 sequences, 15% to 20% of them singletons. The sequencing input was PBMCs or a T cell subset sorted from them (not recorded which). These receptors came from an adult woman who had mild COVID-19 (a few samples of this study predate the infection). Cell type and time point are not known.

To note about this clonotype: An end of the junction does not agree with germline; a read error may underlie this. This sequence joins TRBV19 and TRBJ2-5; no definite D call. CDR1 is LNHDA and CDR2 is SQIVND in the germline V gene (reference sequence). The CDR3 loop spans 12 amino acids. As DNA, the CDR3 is TGTGCCAGGAGTATAAGCGCTGGGACCCAGTACTTC. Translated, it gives CARSISAGTQYF.

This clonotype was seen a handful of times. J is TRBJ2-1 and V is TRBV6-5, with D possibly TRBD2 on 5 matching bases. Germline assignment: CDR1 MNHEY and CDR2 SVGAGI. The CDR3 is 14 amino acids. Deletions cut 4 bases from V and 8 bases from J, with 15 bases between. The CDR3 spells CASSSLLGSDEQFF. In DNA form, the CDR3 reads TGTGCCAGCAGTTCCCTCCTTGGGAGCGATGAGCAGTTCTTC.

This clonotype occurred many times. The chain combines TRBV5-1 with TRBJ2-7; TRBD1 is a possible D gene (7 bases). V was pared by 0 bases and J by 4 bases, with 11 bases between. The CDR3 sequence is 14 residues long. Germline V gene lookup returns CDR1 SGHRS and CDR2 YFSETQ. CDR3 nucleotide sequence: TGCGCCAGCAGCTTGGGGCGGGACAGATACGAGCAGTACTTC. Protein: CASSLGRDRYEQYF.

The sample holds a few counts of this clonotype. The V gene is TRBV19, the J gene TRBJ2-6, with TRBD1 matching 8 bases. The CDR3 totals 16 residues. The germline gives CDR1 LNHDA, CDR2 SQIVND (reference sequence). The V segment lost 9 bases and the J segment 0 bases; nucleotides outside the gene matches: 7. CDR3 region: CASAPDRDSGANVLTF. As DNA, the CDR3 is TGTGCCAGCGCCCCGGACAGGGACTCTGGGGCCAACGTCCTGACTTTC.

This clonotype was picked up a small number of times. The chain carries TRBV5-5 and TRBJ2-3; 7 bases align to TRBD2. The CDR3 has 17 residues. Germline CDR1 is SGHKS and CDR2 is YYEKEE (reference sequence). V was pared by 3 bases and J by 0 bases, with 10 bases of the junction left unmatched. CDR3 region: CASSSHWGGTSTDTQYF. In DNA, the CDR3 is TGTGCCAGCAGCTCCCACTGGGGGGGGACTAGCACAGATACGCAGTATTTT.

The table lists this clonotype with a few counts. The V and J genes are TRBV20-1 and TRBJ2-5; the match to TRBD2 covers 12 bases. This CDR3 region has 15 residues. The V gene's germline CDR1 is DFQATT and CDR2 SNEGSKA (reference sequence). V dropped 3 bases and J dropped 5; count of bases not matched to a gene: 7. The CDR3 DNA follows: TGCAGTGCTAGTAGGACTAGCGGGATGGGGGAGACCCAGTACTTC. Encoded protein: CSASRTSGMGETQYF.

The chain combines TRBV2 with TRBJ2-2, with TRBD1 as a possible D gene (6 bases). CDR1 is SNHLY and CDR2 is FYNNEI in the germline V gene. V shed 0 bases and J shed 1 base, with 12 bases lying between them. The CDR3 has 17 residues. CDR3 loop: CASSEALYRVNTGELFF. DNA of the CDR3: TGTGCCAGCAGTGAAGCGCTTTACAGGGTGAACACCGGGGAGCTGTTTTTT.

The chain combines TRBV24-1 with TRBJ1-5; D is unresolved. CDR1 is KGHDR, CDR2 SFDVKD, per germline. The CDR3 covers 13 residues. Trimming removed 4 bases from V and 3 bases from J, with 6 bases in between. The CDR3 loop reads CATSERTNQPQHF. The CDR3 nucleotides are TGTGCCACCAGTGAAAGGACCAATCAGCCCCAGCATTTT.

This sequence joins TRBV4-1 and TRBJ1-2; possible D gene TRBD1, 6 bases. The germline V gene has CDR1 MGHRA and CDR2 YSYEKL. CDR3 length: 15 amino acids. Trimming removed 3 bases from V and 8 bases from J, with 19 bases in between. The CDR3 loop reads CASSHHLRDTLGYTF. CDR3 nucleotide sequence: TGCGCCAGCAGCCACCATCTCCGGGACACCCTAGGCTACACCTTC.